What follows is one T cell receptor (beta chain) and its context. No cognate antigen has been identified for it. No much larger clone is present one base from it, and per-base qualities are unavailable. To prepare the library, PCR was applied. DNA from cultured CD4+ T cells underwent TCR sequencing with the Oncomine TCR Beta short-read assay at the Johns Hopkins FTIC core. Genomic DNA was extracted from the cultured CD4+ T cells with the QIAamp micro DNA kit. Oncomine TCR Beta libraries from cultured CD4+ T cells were pooled with unique dual indexes and sequenced on an Illumina iSeq 100. The study's processing was this. Non-productive sequences were removed, and CDR3s that did not start with C, did not end with F or W, or were shorter than 7 amino acids were discarded. The MANAFEST web application was used to identify antigen-specific clonotypes by comparing peptide-stimulated wells against reference wells and other culture wells. An FDR below 0.05, an odds ratio above 5, and a productive frequency above 0.1% in at least two of three replicate wells were required for clones to be considered positive. A clonotype was classed as cross-reactive if the clonotype showed significant expansion both in SARS-CoV-2 spike wells and in at least one common cold coronavirus spike condition. Using R version 3.6.1, CDR3 homology was evaluated through Levenshtein distances (stringdist) along with unrooted phylogenetic trees (ape). TCRdb reworked the public reads: Q25 trimming with fastp, MiXCR clone assembly, productive beta chains retained. Entries that share a CDR3 protein sequence are merged under the most common genes and DNA. These V and J calls rely on TCRdb rather than the paper's analysis. The sample records 9,000 to 15,000 distinct CDR3 sequences, 44% of which are singletons. More than 15% of the sample belongs to the ten largest clones.

Trimming removed 5 bases from V and 3 bases from J, leaving 22 bases between the germline ends. Reading the germline V gene gives CDR1 MNHNS and CDR2 SASEGT. The CDR3, cysteine through phenylalanine, is 17 amino acids long. The entry retains the CDR3 DNA only, 51 bases that are in frame from base 1. The sample's treatment or condition label, in plain terms: approximately nine-day PBMC culture with coronavirus spike peptide pools or control peptides (ViraFEST assay). The ViraFEST assay, used in the study, expanded antigen-specific T cells with peptide pools and then identified the expanded clonotypes through TCR sequencing. The convalescent patients' positive SARS-CoV-2 PCR tests fell between March and December 2020, which was before the Alpha, Beta and Delta variants emerged in the United States. PBMCs were cultured at about 2 million per well in IMDM supplemented with approximately 5% human AB serum and 8.5 to 10 IU/ml IL-2, with around 10 ug/ml peptide pools added. On days 3 and 7, half of the culture medium was replaced with fresh IL-2-containing medium. CD4+ T cells were isolated after approximately ten days of culture through negative selection using the EasySep CD4+ T cell isolation kit. Ficoll-Paque Plus gradient centrifugation was used to isolate PBMCs from whole blood, and the isolated PBMCs were then either used fresh or cryopreserved at -140C. Culture conditions were generally each tested in triplicate wells.

This sample stems from a study of vaccination and CD4 T cells after COVID-19 (dated by TCRdb to between 2021 and 2024). At the level of the whole study: Convalescent patients had a positive SARS-CoV-2 result on nasal swab PCR, and of these patients, nine had mild disease and one had severe disease. Six males and four females were included in the convalescent cohort, with two Hispanic individuals, seven Caucasians, two Asians and one multiracial person represented. Two doses of either the Pfizer-BioNTech BNT162b2 vaccine (n=8) or the Moderna mRNA-1273 vaccine (n=2) were administered to participants. Post-COVID blood samples from convalescent patients were collected a median of approximately 100 days after diagnosis, with a range of about 35 to 161 days. The time from the second vaccine dose to post-vaccine blood sampling had a median of roughly 79 days and ranged from about 14 to 250 days. Culture stimuli were overlapping spike peptide pools from SARS-CoV-2 and from the common cold coronaviruses HCoV-NL63, HCoV-OC43 and HCoV-229E. Control cultures used a CEFX viral epitope pool as positive control, an HIV-1 Nef peptide pool as negative control, or no peptide. In nine to eleven COVID-19 convalescent patients and a handful of infection-naive healthy vaccine recipients, researchers compared the spike-specific CD4+ TCR repertoire from before mRNA vaccination with the repertoire from after.

Overall study outcomes, separate from this receptor: The study included relatively few convalescent patients and did not analyze early timepoints after natural infection. Nearly all vaccine-specific clones in convalescent patients (304 of 307) were mono-reactive for SARS-CoV-2 spike rather than cross-reactive with common cold coronaviruses. Although the median number of SARS-CoV-2-reactive clonotypes went up from around 20 after infection to some 40 after vaccination, the increase was not significant. Among convalescent patients, a median about 90% of the SARS-CoV-2-reactive clones seen after vaccination appeared only after vaccination, which suggests priming specific to the vaccine.

The sequence derives from a human donor with COVID-19. Recombination connected TRBV6-1 to TRBJ1-2; the D gene is perhaps TRBD1, on 5 matching bases. The sequenced sample was cultured CD4+ T cells from blood. The CDR3 protein sequence reads: CASSRWGGLGSDYGYTF. The nucleotide sequence is TGTGCCAGCAGTAGGTGGGGGGGTCTGGGGTCGGACTATGGCTACACCTTC.